This TCR beta chain was captured in a study of cytotoxic CD8 clonotypes in ibrutinib-treated CLL. Looking at the study overall: Once treatment had gone on for a median of around eleven months, range 6 to 36, response samples were drawn.

CDR3 length equals 15 residues. With 4 bases removed from V and 4 bases from J, the gap between germline ends came to 16 bases. CDR1 is MNHEY, CDR2 SMNVEV, per germline (reference sequence). The repertoire was sequenced with immunoSEQ multiplex PCR; TCRdb's copy has only in-frame clones and lacks some. The sample yields 150,000 or so clones, around 84% seen once. The sample was PBMCs, taken after 36 months of ibrutinib treatment. The gene calls are TRBV27 and TRBJ2-5, with D unclear. The TCR was taken from a human donor with chronic lymphocytic leukemia. CDR3 residues: CASSWVMSKIETQYF. In DNA, the CDR3 is TGTGCCAGCAGTTGGGTTATGAGTAAGATAGAGACCCAGTACTTC.